The clone carrying this T cell receptor beta chain occurred once. Its antigen is not known. Germline CDR1 SGHVS, CDR2 FQNEAQ. The V segment lost 7 bases and the J segment 7 bases; nucleotides outside the gene matches: 7. The CDR3 runs to 14 residues. This entry comes from a study of shared clonotypes between healthy human individuals. DNA at about 200 ng, 30,000 or so T cell genomes, went into sorted-subset replicate PCRs. The data were produced by immunoSEQ multiplex PCR, yet TCRdb's version contains in-frame clones alone and is incomplete. The top ten hold about 1.7% of the sample, which has 600,000 to 800,000 clones, 55% to 75% seen once. Study-wide results and limits: An anticipated effect of sequencing depth on clonotype sharing among donors was recognized.

Specimen: memory CD4+ T cells sorted from blood. Subset indicated: CD45RA-negative fraction. The V call is TRBV7-8, the J call TRBJ2-3; 11 positions agree with TRBD1. This receptor was obtained from a woman in her thirties in good health. In DNA form, the CDR3 reads TGTGCCAGCAACCCGGGACAGGGGGTTTATACGCAGTATTTT. Translation gives CASNPGQGVYTQYF.